One sample yielded the 16 T cell receptor beta chains listed below, sequenced in a study of Ad26.COV2.S vaccination and SARS-CoV-2 variants. The treatment is: about 20 received Ad26.COV2.S at low or high dose, single or two shots; roughly five received placebo; per-sample allocation not given. It was on day 63 after the first vaccine or placebo injection that samples were taken. The data were produced by immunoSEQ multiplex PCR, yet TCRdb's version contains in-frame clones alone and is incomplete. This sample has some 390,000 clones; around 91% occur once, and the top ten carry 1.5% to 2%. The starting material was peripheral blood, obtained in a trial of Ad26.COV2.S vaccine versus placebo. These receptors originate from a person aged 18-65 years who received the Ad26.COV2.S COVID-19 vaccine or a placebo.

The chain has TRBV9 and TRBJ1-3; no definite D call. The V end lost 4 bases, the J end lost 4 bases, and 15 bases lay between the germline ends. This CDR3 comprises 15 residues. Germline CDR1 reads SGDLS; CDR2 reads YYNGEE. CDR3 DNA sequence: TGTGCCAGCAGCCCCGGGTCCTGGAGGGGAAACACCATATATTTT. Translated: CASSPGSWRGNTIYF.

This chain connects TRBV4-2 to TRBJ2-3; 7 bases line up with TRBD2. CDR1 LGHNA and CDR2 YNFKEQ come from the germline V gene. The CDR3 sequence is 16 residues long. The V gene end was trimmed by 4 bases and the J gene end by 0 bases; junction bases not matched to a gene: 7. The CDR3 region has the DNA TGTGCCAGCAGCCCTCGACTAGCTCTGAGCACAGATACGCAGTATTTT. This encodes CASSPRLALSTDTQYF.

This chain uses TRBV30 with TRBJ2-1, with D possibly TRBD2 on 5 matching bases. The CDR3 contains 11 residues. Germline CDR1 is GTSNPN and CDR2 is SVGIG (reference sequence). Trimming pared 0 bases from V and 9 bases from J, leaving 6 bases between. CDR3 in amino acids: CAWSVRGEQFF. CDR3 nucleotide sequence: TGTGCCTGGAGTGTACGGGGTGAGCAGTTCTTC.

The CDR3 is CASSSGLAGALGELFF. The CDR3 region has the DNA TGTGCCAGCAGCTCGGGACTAGCGGGAGCACTCGGGGAGCTGTTTTTT. V gene TRBV7-2 combines with J gene TRBJ2-2; 14 bases fit TRBD2. CDR1 is SGHTA and CDR2 is FQGNSA in the germline V gene. The V gene end was trimmed by 4 bases and the J gene end by 7 bases; junction bases not matched to a gene: 5. The CDR3 runs to 16 residues.

J is TRBJ1-2 and V is TRBV30; possibly TRBD1 for D (5 bases). V shed 7 bases and J shed 0 bases, with 9 bases lying between them. In germline, CDR1 is GTSNPN, CDR2 SVGIG (reference sequence). The CDR3 is made up of 12 amino acids. As DNA, the CDR3 is TGTGCCTTACTGACAGCTAACTATGGCTACACCTTC. It translates to CALLTANYGYTF.

The chain combines TRBV9 with TRBJ2-7, with TRBD2 identical over 11 bases. The V gene end was trimmed by 0 bases and the J gene end by 4 bases; junction bases not matched to a gene: 6. This CDR3 has 16 amino acids. The V gene's germline CDR1 is SGDLS and CDR2 YYNGEE. The CDR3: CASSVGSSGRTYEQYF. The CDR3 coding sequence is TGTGCCAGCAGCGTAGGCTCTAGCGGGAGGACGTACGAGCAGTACTTC. The full variable domain, completed using reference TRBV9 and TRBJ2-7, is DSGVTQTPKHLITATGQRVTLRCSPRSGDLSVYWYQQSLDQGLQFLIQYYNGEERAKGNILERFSAQQFPDLHSELNLSSLELGDSALYFCASSVGSSGRTYEQYFGPGTRLTVT.

This clone is a singleton in its sample. The rearrangement joins TRBV4-1 to TRBJ1-3, with 9 nucleotides matching TRBD1. The V and J ends lost 4 bases and 4 bases, in that order; junction bases with no gene match: 5. Germline lookup yields CDR1 MGHRA and CDR2 YSYEKL. The CDR3 length is 15 residues. The CDR3 spells CASSLAGTGGNTIYF. The CDR3 bases are TGCGCCAGCAGCCTCGCCGGGACAGGGGGAAACACCATATATTTT.

V usage is TRBV12-5 and J usage is TRBJ2-5; TRBD1 might be the D (6 bases). The CDR3 sequence is 16 residues long. Trimming stripped 3 bases from V and 3 bases from J, with 17 bases between. Germline CDR1 is LGHNT and CDR2 is FRNRAP. The CDR3, as DNA: TGTGCTAGTGGTTTCCGGACAGAGTGGGGTGAAGAGACCCAGTACTTC. Protein product: CASGFRTEWGEETQYF.

This clone turned up a few times. The chain recombines TRBV10-1 with TRBJ2-3, with 8 positions matching TRBD2. Germline CDR1 WNHNN, CDR2 SYGVQD (reference sequence). The CDR3 runs to 21 residues. V was clipped by 6 bases and J by 1 base; unmatched bases: 24. The CDR3 loop is CASRIYGLGLSGRAGTDTQYF. The CDR3 DNA sequence: TGCGCCAGCAGGATCTACGGGTTAGGTCTAAGCGGGAGAGCGGGCACAGATACGCAGTATTTT.

The chain uses TRBV5-1 and TRBJ1-1; TRBD1 aligns across 7 bases. The CDR3 has 13 amino acids. From germline, CDR1 is SGHRS and CDR2 YFSETQ. V lost 8 bases, J lost 4 bases, and 8 bases stayed unmatched. The CDR3 coding sequence is TGCGCCAGTACCCAGGGGGAGGGCACTGAAGCTTTCTTT. This translates into CASTQGEGTEAFF.

The chain combines TRBV10-2 with TRBJ2-1; tentatively, D is TRBD1 (5 bases). Germline-derived CDR1 and CDR2 are WSHSY and SAAADI. This CDR3 has 17 residues. V lost 1 base to trimming and J lost 2 bases, with 15 bases between them. The CDR3 DNA follows: TGCGCCAGCAGTGAGTTCTCAGGGAAAAGCACCTACAATGAGCAGTTCTTC. The encoded protein is CASSEFSGKSTYNEQFF.

J is TRBJ2-1 and V is TRBV12-3 or TRBV12-4; tentatively, D is TRBD1 (7 bases). The CDR3 spans 12 residues. Trimming stripped 6 bases from V and 9 bases from J, with 12 bases between. DNA of the CDR3: TGTGCCAGCAGCCCAGGGGGGCGTGAGCAGTTCTTC. It is translated as CASSPGGREQFF.

The chain combines TRBV6-2 or TRBV6-3 with TRBJ2-2; D may be TRBD2 (6 bases). The germline V gene has CDR1 MNHEY and CDR2 SVGEGT. With 6 bases removed from V and 1 base from J, the gap between germline ends came to 9 bases. There are 14 residues in the CDR3. The CDR3 DNA reads TGTGCCAGCAGCGGGAGTCGGAACACCGGGGAGCTGTTTTTT. This translates into CASSGSRNTGELFF.

This chain uses TRBV19 with TRBJ2-1; 10 bases match TRBD2. V lost 3 bases and J lost 3; bases outside the gene matches: 14. From germline, CDR1 is LNHDA and CDR2 SQIVND (reference sequence). The CDR3 runs to 19 residues. The CDR3 region has the DNA TGTGCCAGTAGTATTTGGTCCGGACTAGCGGTAGATTACTACAATGAGCAGTTCTTC. It translates to CASSIWSGLAVDYYNEQFF. The variable domain in full, completed from reference TRBV19 and TRBJ2-1, reads DGGITQSPKYLFRKEGQNVTLSCEQNLNHDAMYWYRQDPGQGLRLIYYSQIVNDFQKGDIAEGYSVSREKKESFPLTVTSAQKNPTAFYLCASSIWSGLAVDYYNEQFFGPGTRLTVL.

The chain is built from TRBV19 and TRBJ1-1; 7 nucleotides agree with TRBD1. Per germline, CDR1 LNHDA and CDR2 SQIVND (reference sequence). This CDR3 is built from 13 residues. The V and J ends lost 1 base and 8 bases, in that order; junction bases with no gene match: 4. The CDR3 nucleotides are TGTGCCAGTAGTATAGGCAGGGGGGCAGAAGCTTTCTTT. Protein: CASSIGRGAEAFF.

This rearrangement joins TRBV19 to TRBJ2-1; TRBD2 might be the D (5 bases). Per the germline V gene, CDR1 is LNHDA and CDR2 is SQIVND (reference sequence). The CDR3 runs to 15 residues. The V gene lost 3 bases and the J gene lost 1 base, with 10 bases spanning the gap. The CDR3 nucleotides read TGTGCCAGTAGTATCGAACGGGGTTCCTACAATGAGCAGTTCTTC. This codes for CASSIERGSYNEQFF.